The 27 T cell receptor beta chains given below trace back to one sample, sequenced in a study of T cell responses to AZD1222 COVID-19 vaccine. The method was immunoSEQ multiplex PCR; TCRdb's version includes in-frame clones alone and lacks a portion of them. This sample has some 100,000 clones, with just over 85% found just once. The sample here was peripheral blood, taken 28 days after the second AZD1222 dose. These receptor sequences come from an adult who received the AZD1222 COVID-19 vaccine.

The chain couples TRBV3-1 (or the pseudogene TRBV3-2) to TRBJ1-2, with TRBD1 as a possible D gene (5 bases). The CDR3 runs 14 residues. CDR1 is LGHDT and CDR2 is YNNKEL in the germline V gene (reference sequence). Trimming cost V 0 bases and J 3 bases, with 8 bases left between them. The CDR3 reads CASSQDPRDYGYTF. CDR3 nucleotides: TGTGCCAGCAGCCAAGATCCCAGGGACTATGGCTACACCTTC.

The V gene is TRBV3-1 (or the pseudogene TRBV3-2), the J gene TRBJ2-5, with 7 positions matching TRBD2. Germline loops: CDR1 LGHDT, CDR2 YNNKEL (reference sequence). The CDR3 spans 16 residues. The V gene end was trimmed by 0 bases and the J gene end by 5 bases; junction bases not matched to a gene: 9. The CDR3 DNA is TGTGCCAGCAGCCAAGATCTCGGACTAGTGGCCGAGACCCAGTACTTC. Translating it yields CASSQDLGLVAETQYF.

This chain connects TRBV27 to TRBJ1-2; 9 bases are shared with TRBD1. The V segment lost 2 bases and the J segment 4 bases; nucleotides outside the gene matches: 8. From germline, CDR1 is MNHEY and CDR2 SMNVEV (reference sequence). The CDR3 is 16 residues long. The CDR3 DNA reads as TGTGCCAGCAGTTTAGAGCCCGGGACAGGGAGCTATGGCTACACCTTC. Protein: CASSLEPGTGSYGYTF.

The chain uses TRBV19 and TRBJ2-5; 8 positions agree with TRBD1. In germline, CDR1 is LNHDA, CDR2 SQIVND (reference sequence). V lost 6 bases, J lost 2 bases, and 5 bases stayed unmatched. The CDR3 spans 14 residues. The CDR3 loop reads CASRHGQGQETQYF. CDR3 bases: TGTGCCAGTAGACACGGACAGGGTCAAGAGACCCAGTACTTC. The whole variable domain, remainder taken from reference TRBV19 and TRBJ2-5, is DGGITQSPKYLFRKEGQNVTLSCEQNLNHDAMYWYRQDPGQGLRLIYYSQIVNDFQKGDIAEGYSVSREKKESFPLTVTSAQKNPTAFYLCASRHGQGQETQYFGPGTRLLVL.

CDR3 sequence: CASSPSEYEQYF. Here the CDR3 DNA reads TGCGCCAGCAGCCCCTCCGAGTACGAGCAGTACTTC. This chain uses TRBV4-1 with TRBJ2-7, with D unresolved. This CDR3 contains 12 residues. The V end lost 4 bases, the J end lost 4 bases, and 8 bases lay between the germline ends. Germline assignment: CDR1 MGHRA and CDR2 YSYEKL.

The chain has TRBV5-1 and TRBJ2-3, with TRBD1 matching 8 bases. Germline V gene lookup returns CDR1 SGHRS and CDR2 YFSETQ. Trimming removed 7 bases from V and 3 bases from J; junction bases left unmatched: 4. This CDR3 spans 13 amino acids. The CDR3 nucleotides read TGCGCCAGCGGAGGACAGGGTACAGATACGCAGTATTTT. Translated: CASGGQGTDTQYF.

The chain links TRBV29-1 to TRBJ2-7; 7 bases agree with TRBD1. From germline, CDR1 is SQVTM and CDR2 ANQGSEA. This CDR3 has 12 amino acids. After removal of 0 bases from V and 6 bases from J, the junction contained 2 bases not matched to a gene. CDR3 loop: CSVEDRGFEQYF. The DNA for the CDR3 is TGCAGCGTTGAAGACAGGGGGTTCGAGCAGTACTTC.

The genes are TRBV4-2 and TRBJ2-7, with TRBD2 identical over 14 bases. V lost 4 bases to trimming and J lost 3 bases; unmatched junction nucleotides: 2. This CDR3 comprises 15 residues. From germline, CDR1 is LGHNA and CDR2 YNFKEQ. The CDR3 spells CASSPTSGRDYEQYF. CDR3 bases: TGTGCCAGCAGCCCGACTAGCGGGAGGGACTACGAGCAGTACTTC.

The chain is built from TRBV6-5 and TRBJ1-1, with D hard to call. Germline V lookup: CDR1 MNHEY, CDR2 SVGAGI. The CDR3 extends over 12 amino acids. V was clipped by 6 bases and J by 1 base, with 6 bases between them. Here the CDR3 DNA reads TGTGCCAGCAGCAGAGAGAACACTGAAGCTTTCTTT. This sequence encodes CASSRENTEAFF.

The genes are TRBV4-1 and TRBJ1-1, with D tentatively TRBD1 (5 bases). V lost 2 bases, J lost 4 bases, and 17 bases lay in between. Germline V gene lookup returns CDR1 MGHRA and CDR2 YSYEKL. The CDR3 covers 16 residues. CDR3 in DNA: TGCGCCAGCAGCCAACACCCGGCAGGGAGCGGCACTGAAGCTTTCTTT. It yields the protein CASSQHPAGSGTEAFF.

The chain combines TRBV9 with TRBJ2-1, with 9 positions matching TRBD2. V shed 2 bases, J shed 5 bases, and the junction held 8 bases outside the gene matches. This CDR3 contains 16 residues. CDR1 and CDR2 from the germline V gene are SGDLS and YYNGEE. The DNA of the CDR3 is TGTGCCAGCAGCGTCATGGGCGGGGGGGCCGACAATGAGCAGTTCTTC. Translating gives CASSVMGGGADNEQFF. Variable domain in full (rest from reference TRBV9 and TRBJ2-1): DSGVTQTPKHLITATGQRVTLRCSPRSGDLSVYWYQQSLDQGLQFLIQYYNGEERAKGNILERFSAQQFPDLHSELNLSSLELGDSALYFCASSVMGGGADNEQFFGPGTRLTVL.

The chain recombines TRBV7-6 with TRBJ2-3; TRBD1 matches 7 bases. The V gene's germline CDR1 is SGHVS and CDR2 FNYEAQ. Trimming cost V 4 bases and J 2 bases; bases outside gene matches: 3. The CDR3 has 14 amino acids. CDR3 nucleotides: TGTGCCAGCAGCTCCGGGACAGACACAGATACGCAGTATTTT. This sequence encodes CASSSGTDTDTQYF.

The rearrangement joins TRBV23-1 to TRBJ1-5, with TRBD1 as a possible D gene (5 bases). TRBV23-1 is flagged as an ORF with uncertain function. With 6 bases removed from V and 3 bases from J, the gap between germline ends came to 18 bases. The CDR3 is made up of 16 amino acids. The CDR3 region has the DNA TGCGCCAGCAGCCGGGGGAGGGACGGAACCAATCAGCCCCAGCATTTT. It translates to CASSRGRDGTNQPQHF.

The chain joins TRBV3-1 (or the pseudogene TRBV3-2) to TRBJ2-3; tentatively, D is TRBD1 or TRBD2 (5 bases each). This CDR3 contains 17 residues. Germline V gene sequence: CDR1 LGHDT, CDR2 YNNKEL (reference sequence). V dropped 3 bases and J dropped 2 bases, with 18 bases sitting between them. The CDR3 protein is CASSHFWAGGHTDTQYF. Written as DNA, the CDR3 is TGTGCCAGCAGCCACTTCTGGGCAGGAGGACACACAGATACGCAGTATTTT.

The V and J genes are TRBV28 and TRBJ2-1; perhaps TRBD1 as D (6 bases). The V and J ends lost 5 bases and 0 bases respectively, with 14 bases between them. The CDR3 sequence is 16 residues long. Germline values: CDR1 MDHEN, CDR2 SYDVKM. CDR3 DNA: TGTGCCAGCAGTAAAGGGGGACACCCCTCCTACAATGAGCAGTTCTTC. Translation gives CASSKGGHPSYNEQFF. The full variable domain, rest sourced from reference TRBV28 and TRBJ2-1, is DVKVTQSSRYLVKRTGEKVFLECVQDMDHENMFWYRQDPGLGLRLIYFSYDVKMKEKGDIPEGYSVSREKKERFSLILESASTNQTSMYLCASSKGGHPSYNEQFFGPGTRLTVL.

CDR3 in DNA: TGTGCCACCAGCACCCATCGGACAGGTTCACCCCTCCACTTT. It specifies CATSTHRTGSPLHF. The V gene is TRBV15, the J gene TRBJ1-6, with 7 positions matching TRBD1. CDR3 size: 14 residues. The V segment lost 4 bases and the J segment 9 bases; nucleotides outside the gene matches: 6. Per the germline V gene, CDR1 is LNHNV and CDR2 is YYDKDF (reference sequence).

The chain combines TRBV5-1 with TRBJ2-1; TRBD2 matches at 11 bases. There are 15 residues in the CDR3. The germline V gene encodes CDR1 SGHRS and CDR2 YFSETQ. The V and J ends lost 3 bases and 9 bases, in that order; junction bases with no gene match: 8. Written as DNA, the CDR3 is TGCGCCAGCAGCTCCATAGCGGGAGGGCCTGGTGAGCAGTTCTTC. Its protein product is CASSSIAGGPGEQFF.

The chain recombines TRBV3-1 (or the pseudogene TRBV3-2) with TRBJ1-2, with D tentatively TRBD1 (5 bases). This CDR3 spans 14 amino acids. The germline gives CDR1 LGHDT, CDR2 YNNKEL (reference sequence). With 4 bases removed from V and 3 bases from J, the gap between germline ends came to 12 bases. The DNA for the CDR3 is TGTGCCAGCAGCCGGGAAGGGACCGACTATGGCTACACCTTC. Its protein is CASSREGTDYGYTF.

This clone showed up just a few times. In DNA form, the CDR3 reads TGTGCCAGTAGAAGGGACACCAGTAACTATGGCTACACCTTC. It codes for CASRRDTSNYGYTF. The chain carries TRBV19 and TRBJ1-2; tentatively, D is TRBD1 (6 bases). Germline-derived CDR1 and CDR2 are LNHDA and SQIVND (reference sequence). The V end was cut by 6 bases, the J end by 1 base, with 12 bases between. The CDR3 spans 14 residues.

The gene calls are TRBV27 and TRBJ1-1; D might be TRBD1 (5 bases). Trimming pared 8 bases from V and 1 base from J, leaving 14 bases between. From germline, CDR1 is MNHEY and CDR2 SMNVEV (reference sequence). The CDR3 is 14 amino acids. The CDR3 here is CASSGRGTNTEAFF. CDR3 DNA sequence: TGTGCCAGCTCGGGGCGGGGTACGAACACTGAAGCTTTCTTT.

This sequence joins TRBV19 and TRBJ2-5; a weak D match, TRBD1 (5 bases). Per germline, CDR1 LNHDA and CDR2 SQIVND (reference sequence). The CDR3 spans 14 residues. Trimming took off 5 bases at V and 1 base at J, with 11 bases between the two ends. CDR3 coding DNA: TGTGCCAGTAGTCCAGGGTACCGCCAAGAGACCCAGTACTTC. Translating gives CASSPGYRQETQYF.

J is TRBJ1-5 and V is TRBV7-6, with D uncertain. V lost 2 bases and J lost 1, with 9 bases in between. CDR1 is SGHVS, CDR2 FNYEAQ, per germline. The length of the CDR3 is 15 residues. The CDR3 DNA sequence: TGTGCCAGCAGCTTAATGCGGGGAAGCAATCAGCCCCAGCATTTT. Encoded protein: CASSLMRGSNQPQHF.

The V call is TRBV6-5, the J call TRBJ1-2, with D hard to call. The CDR3 has 12 amino acids. Germline V lookup: CDR1 MNHEY, CDR2 SVGAGI. The ends were cut back, 6 bases at V and 11 bases at J, with 16 bases in the middle. CDR3 region: CASSHAEGGYTF. The CDR3 nucleotides are TGTGCCAGCAGCCACGCGGAAGGCGGGTACACCTTC.

The chain uses TRBV3-1 (or the pseudogene TRBV3-2) and TRBJ2-7; D may be TRBD2 (5 bases). The germline CDR1 and CDR2 sequences are LGHDT and YNNKEL (reference sequence). The CDR3 loop spans 13 amino acids. Trimming took off 4 bases at V and 3 bases at J, with 10 bases between the two ends. The CDR3 spells CASSLEGVYEQYF. In DNA, the CDR3 is TGTGCCAGCAGCCTCGAGGGAGTCTACGAGCAGTACTTC.

This clone was seen just once. This sequence joins TRBV7-3 and TRBJ1-4, with 10 bases fitting TRBD1. The CDR3 is 17 amino acids. CDR1 is SGHTA and CDR2 is FQGTGA in the germline V gene. J lost 8 bases, V lost 0 bases, and 9 bases had no gene match. The CDR3 DNA sequence: TGTGCCAGCAGCTTAACGCCCGCCGGGACAGGGGCGGAAAAACTGTTTTTT. Residues: CASSLTPAGTGAEKLFF. Using reference TRBV7-3 and TRBJ1-4 for the parts outside the CDR3, the full variable domain is GAGVSQTPSNKVTEKGKYVELRCDPISGHTALYWYRQSLGQGPEFLIYFQGTGAADDSGLPNDRFFAVRPEGSVSTLKIQRTERGDSAVYLCASSLTPAGTGAEKLFFGSGTQLSVL.

This chain links TRBV18 with TRBJ2-7; D uncertain. The V gene lost 4 bases and the J gene lost 5 bases, with 12 bases spanning the gap. Germline V gene data show CDR1 as KGHSH and CDR2 as LQKENI. The CDR3 is 13 residues long. CDR3 sequence: CASSQSTDHEQYF. CDR3 DNA: TGTGCCAGCTCACAGTCGACCGACCACGAGCAGTACTTC.

V and J are TRBV5-1 and TRBJ2-3; a possible D gene is TRBD1 (6 bases). This CDR3 comprises 14 residues. The V end was cut by 3 bases, the J end by 4 bases, with 12 bases between. CDR1 and CDR2 (germline): SGHRS, YFSETQ. The CDR3 coding sequence is TGCGCCAGCAGCTCCAAACAGGGTGCAGATACGCAGTATTTT. Translated, it gives CASSSKQGADTQYF.